This T cell receptor (beta chain) stems from a study of response to subunit inactivated influenza vaccine. This CDR3 is 15 amino acids long. V was pared by 3 bases and J by 0 bases, with 9 bases between. Germline CDR1 and CDR2: SNHLY and FYNNEI. This clonotype was observed a handful of times. TCRdb analysed the RT-PCR reads with MiXCR anew, one entry per CDR3 protein. The sample includes almost 250,000 distinct CDR3 sequences, 12% of them seen just once. This chain uses TRBV2 with TRBJ2-1, with D possibly matching TRBD2 (5 bases). The clonotype was recovered from a man aged 45-65 years who received an inactivated influenza vaccine. The source material was non-naive T cells sorted from PBMCs, sampled 14 days before vaccination. CDR3 protein: CASSDVGSSYNEQFF. The CDR3 DNA reads TGTGCCAGCAGTGATGTGGGGAGCTCCTACAATGAGCAGTTCTTC.